The 13 T cell receptor beta chains given below trace back to one sample, sequenced in a study of T cells in Graves' hyperthyroidism and ophthalmopathy. There were TCR beta CDR3 regions amplified from RNA transcripts. First-round RT-PCR of the TCR CDR3 relied on the HTBI primer set. TCRdb reanalysed the multiplex PCR reads using MiXCR and keeps one entry per CDR3 protein. The data contain 90,000 to 120,000 distinct CDR3 sequences, more than 15% of them singletons. Sequencing was done on a sample of blood. The source is a woman aged 50 to 60 with Graves' hyperthyroidism.

This clonotype was recorded many times. The chain combines TRBV18 with TRBJ1-1; D perhaps matches TRBD1 (6 bases). Trimming stripped 6 bases from V and 4 bases from J, with 9 bases between. Germline CDR1 reads KGHSH; CDR2 reads LQKENI. The CDR3 spans 12 residues. The DNA for the CDR3 is TGTGCCAGCTCCCAACAGGGCACTGAAGCTTTCTTT. It is translated as CASSQQGTEAFF.

This clonotype showed up many times. The CDR3 protein is CASRSSGYRGHETQYF. Written as DNA, the CDR3 is TGTGCCAGCAGATCCAGCGGGTACAGGGGACACGAGACCCAGTACTTC. The rearrangement joins TRBV11-2 to TRBJ2-5, with D possibly TRBD1 on 7 matching bases. Trimming pared 6 bases from V and 5 bases from J, leaving 22 bases between. Looked up from germline, CDR1 is SGHAT and CDR2 is FQNNGV. The CDR3 spans 16 residues.

This clonotype was detected only a few times. The V call is TRBV2, the J call TRBJ1-1; 7 nucleotides line up with TRBD1. Germline V gene lookup returns CDR1 SNHLY and CDR2 FYNNEI. The V and J ends lost 7 bases and 3 bases, in that order; junction bases with no gene match: 5. The CDR3 has 13 residues. The CDR3 reads CASKKQGHTEAFF. As DNA, the CDR3 is TGTGCCAGCAAAAAACAGGGGCACACTGAAGCTTTCTTT.

J is TRBJ2-3 and V is TRBV12-3 or TRBV12-4; no firm D call. The CDR3 extends over 12 amino acids. V lost 4 bases and J 6 bases, leaving 8 bases between the germline ends. For the CDR3, the DNA is TGTGCCAGCAGTTCCGAACTTGATACGCAGTATTTT. It translates to CASSSELDTQYF.

CDR3 nucleotide sequence: TGTGCCAGCTCCCTGCTCTCCTACGAGCAGTACTTC. It specifies CASSLLSYEQYF. This rearrangement joins TRBV18 to TRBJ2-7; D is unresolved. The CDR3 extends over 12 amino acids. With 6 bases removed from V and 0 bases from J, the gap between germline ends came to 6 bases. CDR1 and CDR2 (germline): KGHSH, LQKENI.

This clonotype was seen ten or more times. The rearrangement joins TRBV3-1 to TRBJ1-2; 7 bases agree with TRBD1. Per the germline V gene, CDR1 is LGHDT and CDR2 is YNNKEL (reference sequence). The CDR3 consists of 14 residues. Trimming cost V 1 base and J 8 bases; bases outside gene matches: 7. The CDR3 spells CASSQARGYRGYTF. In nucleotides, the CDR3 is TGTGCCAGCAGCCAAGCCAGGGGGTATAGGGGCTACACCTTC.

This clonotype was recorded at least ten times. The V gene is TRBV10-3, the J gene TRBJ2-7, with 9 positions matching TRBD2. Germline V gene data show CDR1 as ENHRY and CDR2 as SYGVKD. The CDR3 is 15 amino acids. Trimming removed 4 bases from V and 4 bases from J; junction bases left unmatched: 8. The CDR3 nucleotides are TGTGCCATCAGTGTCGGCTTAGCGGGAGTTTACGAGCAGTACTTC. It translates to CAISVGLAGVYEQYF.

This chain uses TRBV20-1 with TRBJ2-2; 9 bases are a match to TRBD2. Looked up from germline, CDR1 is DFQATT and CDR2 is SNEGSKA (reference sequence). The CDR3 length is 16 residues. V lost 2 bases to trimming and J lost 1 base; unmatched junction nucleotides: 5. The CDR3 protein is CSARKELAGNTGELFF. In DNA form, the CDR3 reads TGCAGTGCTAGAAAAGAACTAGCGGGGAACACCGGGGAGCTGTTTTTT.

The genes are TRBV7-9 and TRBJ2-7; 7 bases match TRBD1. V shed 3 bases, J shed 6 bases, and the junction held 2 bases outside the gene matches. The CDR3 contains 12 residues. Germline V gene lookup returns CDR1 SEHNR and CDR2 FQNEAQ (reference sequence). The CDR3 sequence is CASSLTGLEQYF. The CDR3 bases are TGTGCCAGCAGCTTGACAGGGCTCGAGCAGTACTTC.

In this sample, this clonotype turned up many times. The chain employs TRBV6-5 and TRBJ2-5; D uncertain. Per germline, CDR1 MNHEY and CDR2 SVGAGI. CDR3 length equals 14 residues. V lost 0 bases, J lost 2 bases, and 7 bases lay in between. CDR3 sequence reads: CASSYSDAQETQYF. CDR3 coding DNA: TGTGCCAGCAGTTACTCCGACGCTCAAGAGACCCAGTACTTC.

The table lists this clonotype with many counts. This chain uses TRBV12-3 or TRBV12-4 with TRBJ2-5, with 11 bases identical to TRBD2. CDR3 length: 16 residues. V gave up 2 bases and J gave up 2 bases; unmatched junction bases: 4. The CDR3 sequence: CASSLRSGRAQETQYF. CDR3 sequence (DNA): TGTGCCAGCAGTTTACGTAGCGGGAGGGCACAAGAGACCCAGTACTTC.

At least ten counts were recorded for this clonotype. V is TRBV10-3 and J is TRBJ2-5; perhaps TRBD1 as D (5 bases). V lost 0 bases and J lost 4, with 12 bases in between. The CDR3 is made up of 15 amino acids. Germline V gene lookup returns CDR1 ENHRY and CDR2 SYGVKD. CDR3 protein: CAISESSTQGETQYF. DNA of the CDR3: TGTGCCATCAGTGAGTCGTCCACCCAGGGAGAGACCCAGTACTTC.

A few counts support this clonotype. J is TRBJ2-1 and V is TRBV19, with D uncertain. There are 13 residues in the CDR3. CDR1 is LNHDA, CDR2 SQIVND, per germline (reference sequence). Trimming shortened V by 5 bases and J by 4 bases, and 9 bases separated the two germline ends. Here the CDR3 reads CASSRLLYNEQFF. In nucleotides, the CDR3 is TGTGCCAGTAGTCGACTTTTATACAATGAGCAGTTCTTC.